Detailed here is one T cell receptor (beta chain). This entry belongs to a study of blood T cell repertoires in COVID-19. Overall study context: The study drew acute and convalescent COVID-19 samples from the United States, Italy and Spain.

The germline CDR1 and CDR2 sequences are SGHAT and FQNNGV. V was clipped by 1 base and J by 2 bases, with 11 bases between them. This CDR3 is 15 amino acids long. This table comes from immunoSEQ multiplex PCR, and its TCRdb copy is limited to in-frame clones, with some not included. This table holds 220,000 or so clones, approximately 90% found once. The clonotype comes from a woman between 50 and 59 years old with COVID-19, enrolled during active disease. Sequenced input: peripheral blood. The chain is built from TRBV11-2 and TRBJ1-1; tentatively, D is TRBD1 (5 bases). CDR3 loop: CASSLGQGGNTEAFF. The CDR3 DNA reads as TGTGCCAGCAGCTTAGGCCAGGGAGGAAACACTGAAGCTTTCTTT.